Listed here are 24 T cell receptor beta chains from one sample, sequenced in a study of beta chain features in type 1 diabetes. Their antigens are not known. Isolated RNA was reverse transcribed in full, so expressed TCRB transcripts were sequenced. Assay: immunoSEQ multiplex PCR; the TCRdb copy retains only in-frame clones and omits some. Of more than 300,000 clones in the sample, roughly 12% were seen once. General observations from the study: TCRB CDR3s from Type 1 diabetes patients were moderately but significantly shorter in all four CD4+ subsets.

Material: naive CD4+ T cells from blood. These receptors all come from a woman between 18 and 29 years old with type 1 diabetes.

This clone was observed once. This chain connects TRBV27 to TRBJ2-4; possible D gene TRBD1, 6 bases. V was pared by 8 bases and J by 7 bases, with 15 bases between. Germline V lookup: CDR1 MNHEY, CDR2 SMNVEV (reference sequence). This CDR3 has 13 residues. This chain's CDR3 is CASSRDQGNIQYF. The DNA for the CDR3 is TGTGCCAGCTCCCGGGACCAGGGGAACATTCAGTACTTC.

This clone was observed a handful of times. DNA of the CDR3: TGCAGCGTTGATATGGGGACAGGGCTTGGGCGGCAGTTCTTC. It translates to CSVDMGTGLGRQFF. J is TRBJ2-1 and V is TRBV29-1; 9 bases are shared with TRBD1. CDR1 SQVTM and CDR2 ANQGSEA come from the germline V gene. J gave up 12 bases and V 3 bases, and 12 bases lay outside the gene matches. The CDR3 contains 14 residues.

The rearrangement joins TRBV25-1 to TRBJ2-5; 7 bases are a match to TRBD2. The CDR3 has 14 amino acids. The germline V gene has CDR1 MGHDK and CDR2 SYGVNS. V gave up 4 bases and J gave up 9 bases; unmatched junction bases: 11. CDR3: CASSGQGLRSAQYF. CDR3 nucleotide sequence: TGTGCCAGCAGTGGCCAGGGACTAAGGTCGGCCCAGTACTTC.

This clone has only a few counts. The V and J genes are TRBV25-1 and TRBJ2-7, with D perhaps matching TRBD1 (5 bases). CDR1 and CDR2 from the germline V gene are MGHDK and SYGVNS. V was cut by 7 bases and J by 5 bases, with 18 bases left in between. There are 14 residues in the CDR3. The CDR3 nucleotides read TGTGCCAGCACCCAAAGGGGCCCCCGTAACGAGCAGTACTTC. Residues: CASTQRGPRNEQYF.

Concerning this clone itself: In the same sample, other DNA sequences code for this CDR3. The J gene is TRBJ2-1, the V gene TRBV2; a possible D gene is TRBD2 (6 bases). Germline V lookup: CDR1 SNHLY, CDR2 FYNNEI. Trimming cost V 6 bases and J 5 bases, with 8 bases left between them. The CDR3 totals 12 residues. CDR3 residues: CASRGLDNEQFF. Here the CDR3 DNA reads TGTGCCAGCAGGGGACTTGACAATGAGCAGTTCTTC.

The CDR3 region has the DNA TGCGCCACCCGACTTGGGAGCACAGATACGCAGTATTTT. Translation gives CATRLGSTDTQYF. This chain uses TRBV5-1 with TRBJ2-3, with D unresolved. Per germline, CDR1 SGHRS and CDR2 YFSETQ. The CDR3 has 13 residues. V gave up 9 bases and J gave up 0 bases, with 11 bases separating them.

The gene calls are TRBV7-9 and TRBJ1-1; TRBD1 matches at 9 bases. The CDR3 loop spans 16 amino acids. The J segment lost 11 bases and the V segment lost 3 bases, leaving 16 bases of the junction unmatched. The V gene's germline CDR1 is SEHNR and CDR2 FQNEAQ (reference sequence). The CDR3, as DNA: TGTGCCAGCAGCTTGACCGCCGGGACAGGGATCTTTGATGCTTTCTTT. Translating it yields CASSLTAGTGIFDAFF.

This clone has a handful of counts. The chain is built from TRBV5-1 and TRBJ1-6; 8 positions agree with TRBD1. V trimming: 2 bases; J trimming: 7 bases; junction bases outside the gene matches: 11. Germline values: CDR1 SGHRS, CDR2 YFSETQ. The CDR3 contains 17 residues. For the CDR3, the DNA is TGCGCCAGCAGCTTCGGAGACAGGGGAGTAAAAAATTCACCCCTCCACTTT. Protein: CASSFGDRGVKNSPLHF.

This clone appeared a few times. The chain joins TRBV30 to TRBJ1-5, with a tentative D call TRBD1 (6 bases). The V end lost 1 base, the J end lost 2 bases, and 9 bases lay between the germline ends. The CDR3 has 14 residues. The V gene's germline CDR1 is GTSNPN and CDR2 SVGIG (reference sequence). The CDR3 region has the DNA TGTGCCTGGAGTGCTGAGGGGGGCAATCAGCCCCAGCATTTT. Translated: CAWSAEGGNQPQHF.

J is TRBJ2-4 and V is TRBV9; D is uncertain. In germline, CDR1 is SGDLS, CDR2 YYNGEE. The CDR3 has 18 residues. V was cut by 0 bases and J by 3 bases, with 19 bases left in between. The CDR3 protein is CASSVAPRNRSSKNIQYF. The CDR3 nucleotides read TGTGCCAGCAGCGTAGCCCCTAGAAATCGGTCGAGCAAAAACATTCAGTACTTC.

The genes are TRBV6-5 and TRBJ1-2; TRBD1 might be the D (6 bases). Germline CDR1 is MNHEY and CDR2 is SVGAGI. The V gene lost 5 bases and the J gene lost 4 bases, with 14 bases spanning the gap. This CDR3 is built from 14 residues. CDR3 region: CASSSRGNSYGYTF. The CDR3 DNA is TGTGCCAGCAGTAGCAGGGGCAATTCCTATGGCTACACCTTC.

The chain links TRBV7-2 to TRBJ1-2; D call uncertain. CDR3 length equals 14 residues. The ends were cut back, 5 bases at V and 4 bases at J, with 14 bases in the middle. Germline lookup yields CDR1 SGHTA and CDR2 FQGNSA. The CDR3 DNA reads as TGTGCCAGCAGCCCTCGGGTGGTCGGCTATGGCTACACCTTC. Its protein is CASSPRVVGYGYTF. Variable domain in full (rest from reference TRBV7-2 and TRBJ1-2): GAGVSQSPSNKVTEKGKDVELRCDPISGHTALYWYRQSLGQGLEFLIYFQGNSAPDKSGLPSDRFSAERTGGSVSTLTIQRTQQEDSAVYLCASSPRVVGYGYTFGSGTRLTVV.

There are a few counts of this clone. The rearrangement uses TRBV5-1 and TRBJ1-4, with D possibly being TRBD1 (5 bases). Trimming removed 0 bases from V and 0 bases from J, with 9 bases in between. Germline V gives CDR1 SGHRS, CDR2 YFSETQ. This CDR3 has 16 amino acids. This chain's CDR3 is CASSLDVRATNEKLFF. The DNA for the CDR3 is TGCGCCAGCAGCTTGGACGTCAGGGCAACTAATGAAAAACTGTTTTTT.

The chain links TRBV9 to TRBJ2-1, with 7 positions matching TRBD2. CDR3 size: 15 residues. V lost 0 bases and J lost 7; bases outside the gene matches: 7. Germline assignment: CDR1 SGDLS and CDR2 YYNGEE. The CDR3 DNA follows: TGTGCCAGCAGCGTAGAACTAGCGACGGGTAATGAGCAGTTCTTC. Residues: CASSVELATGNEQFF. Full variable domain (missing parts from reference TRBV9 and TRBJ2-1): DSGVTQTPKHLITATGQRVTLRCSPRSGDLSVYWYQQSLDQGLQFLIQYYNGEERAKGNILERFSAQQFPDLHSELNLSSLELGDSALYFCASSVELATGNEQFFGPGTRLTVL.

The CDR3: CASSKLNCRPDNYGYTF. In DNA form, the CDR3 reads TGTGCCAGCAGCAAACTGAATTGTCGCCCAGATAACTATGGCTACACCTTC. The V and J genes are TRBV21-1 and TRBJ1-2; TRBD1, the table's D call, lacks a check against the DNA. TRBV21-1 is deemed a pseudogene. The length of the CDR3 is 17 residues.

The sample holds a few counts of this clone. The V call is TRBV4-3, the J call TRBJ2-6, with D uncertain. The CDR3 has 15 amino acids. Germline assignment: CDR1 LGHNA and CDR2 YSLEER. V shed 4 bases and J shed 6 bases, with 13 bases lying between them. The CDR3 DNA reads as TGCGCCAGCAGCCCAGATTACCTGGCGGCCAACGTCCTGACTTTC. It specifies CASSPDYLAANVLTF.

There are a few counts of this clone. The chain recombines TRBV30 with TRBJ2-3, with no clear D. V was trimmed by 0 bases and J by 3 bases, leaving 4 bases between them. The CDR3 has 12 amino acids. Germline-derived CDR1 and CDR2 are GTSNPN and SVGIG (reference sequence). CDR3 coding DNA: TGTGCCTGGAGTGTACTGACAGATACGCAGTATTTT. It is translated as CAWSVLTDTQYF.

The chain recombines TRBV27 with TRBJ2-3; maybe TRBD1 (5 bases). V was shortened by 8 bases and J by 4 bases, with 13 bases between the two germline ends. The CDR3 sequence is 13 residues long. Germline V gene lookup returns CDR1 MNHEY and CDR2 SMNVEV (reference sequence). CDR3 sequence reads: CASRAQGPDTQYF. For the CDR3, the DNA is TGTGCCAGCCGTGCCCAGGGCCCAGATACGCAGTATTTT.

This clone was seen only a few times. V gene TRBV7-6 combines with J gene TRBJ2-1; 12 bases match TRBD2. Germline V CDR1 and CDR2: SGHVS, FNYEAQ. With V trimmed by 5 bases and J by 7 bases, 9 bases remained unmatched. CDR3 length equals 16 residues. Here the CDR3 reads CASSPAGTSGRNEQFF. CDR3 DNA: TGTGCCAGCAGCCCAGCCGGGACTAGCGGGCGGAATGAGCAGTTCTTC.

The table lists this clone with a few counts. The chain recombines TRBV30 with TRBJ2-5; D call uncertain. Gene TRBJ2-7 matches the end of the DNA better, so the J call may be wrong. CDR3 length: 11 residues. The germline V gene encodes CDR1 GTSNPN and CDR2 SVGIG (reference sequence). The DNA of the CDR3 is TGTGCCTGGAGTCCACGCGGCGAGCAGTACTTC. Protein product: CAWSPRGEQYF.

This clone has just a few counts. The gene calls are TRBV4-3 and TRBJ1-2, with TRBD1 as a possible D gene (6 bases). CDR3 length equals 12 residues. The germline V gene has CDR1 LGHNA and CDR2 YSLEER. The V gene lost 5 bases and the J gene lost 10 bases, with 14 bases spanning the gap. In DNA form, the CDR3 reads TGCGCCAGCAGCAGGGGGGGGATTGTCTACACCTTC. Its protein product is CASSRGGIVYTF.

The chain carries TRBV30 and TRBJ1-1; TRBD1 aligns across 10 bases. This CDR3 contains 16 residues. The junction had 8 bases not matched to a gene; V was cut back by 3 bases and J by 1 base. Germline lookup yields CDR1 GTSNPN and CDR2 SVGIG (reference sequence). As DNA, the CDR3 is TGTGCCTGGAGCCCGGGACAGGGGTTGGGGAACACTGAAGCTTTCTTT. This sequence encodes CAWSPGQGLGNTEAFF.

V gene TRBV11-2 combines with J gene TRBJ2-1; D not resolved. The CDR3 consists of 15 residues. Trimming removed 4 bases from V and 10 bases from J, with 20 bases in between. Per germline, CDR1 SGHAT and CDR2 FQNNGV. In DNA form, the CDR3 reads TGTGCCAGCAGCTCTCCCGCTGCCCGTTTGCGGGAGCAGTTCTTC. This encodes CASSSPAARLREQFF.

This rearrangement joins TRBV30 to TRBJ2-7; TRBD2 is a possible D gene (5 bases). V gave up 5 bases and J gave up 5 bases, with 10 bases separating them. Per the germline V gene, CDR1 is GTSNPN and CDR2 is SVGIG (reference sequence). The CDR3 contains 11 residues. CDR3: CAWALGDEQYF. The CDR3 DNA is TGTGCCTGGGCCCTCGGGGACGAGCAGTACTTC.